This T cell receptor (beta chain) emerged from a study of blood T cell repertoires in COVID-19. Study as a whole: Sources were T cells, B-cell-depleted T cells, or PBMCs; the material itself was cDNA or gDNA.

In the authors' workflow: It was from reference gene primer amplification that nucleated cell counts were estimated. Method: immunoSEQ multiplex PCR; TCRdb's copy keeps in-frame clones and lacks some. The DNA was the basis for D and trimming; V, J and clone size are from that table. The sample has a few hundred thousand clones, 75% to 90% seen once. Germline lookup yields CDR1 MDHEN and CDR2 SYDVKM. V lost 7 bases, J lost 5 bases, and 5 bases stayed unmatched. There are 13 residues in the CDR3. The source is a woman aged 18-29 years with acute or convalescent COVID-19. Sequenced input: peripheral blood. The gene calls are TRBV28 and TRBJ1-3; TRBD1 agrees at 7 bases. CDR3 in DNA: TGTGCCAGCACAGACAGGGCAAGAAACACCATATATTTT. It translates to CASTDRARNTIYF. Full variable domain (outside the CDR3, taken from reference TRBV28 and TRBJ1-3): DVKVTQSSRYLVKRTGEKVFLECVQDMDHENMFWYRQDPGLGLRLIYFSYDVKMKEKGDIPEGYSVSREKKERFSLILESASTNQTSMYLCASTDRARNTIYFGEGSWLTVV.